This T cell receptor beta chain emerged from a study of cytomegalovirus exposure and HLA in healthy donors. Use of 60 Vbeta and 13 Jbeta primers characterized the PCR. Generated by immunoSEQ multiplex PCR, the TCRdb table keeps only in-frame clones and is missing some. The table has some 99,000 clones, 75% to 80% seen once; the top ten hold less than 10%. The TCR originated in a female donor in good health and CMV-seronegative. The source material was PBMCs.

Here the CDR3 reads CASSLGLSGGDKETQYF. CDR3 nucleotide sequence: TGTGCCAGCAGCTTGGGACTTAGCGGGGGAGATAAAGAGACCCAGTACTTC. The chain recombines TRBV5-4 with TRBJ2-5; 9 bases line up with TRBD2. Germline V CDR1 and CDR2: SGHNT, YYREEE (reference sequence). CDR3 size: 17 residues. V dropped 0 bases and J dropped 3; count of bases not matched to a gene: 9.